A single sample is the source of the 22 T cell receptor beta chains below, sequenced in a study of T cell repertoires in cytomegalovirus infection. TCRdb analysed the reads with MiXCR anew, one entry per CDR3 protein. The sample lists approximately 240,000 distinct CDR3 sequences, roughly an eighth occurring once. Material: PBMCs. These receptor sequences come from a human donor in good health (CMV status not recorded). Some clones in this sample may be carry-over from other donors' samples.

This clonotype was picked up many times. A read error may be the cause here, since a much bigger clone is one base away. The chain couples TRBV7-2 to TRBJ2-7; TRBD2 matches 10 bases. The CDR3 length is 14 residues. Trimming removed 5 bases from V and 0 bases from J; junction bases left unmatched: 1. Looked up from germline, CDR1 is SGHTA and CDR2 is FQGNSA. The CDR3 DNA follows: TGTGCCAGCAGCGCTAGCGGGAGCTCCTACGAGCAGTACTTC. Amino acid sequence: CASSASGSSYEQYF. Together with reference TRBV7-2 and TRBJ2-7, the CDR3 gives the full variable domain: GAGVSQSPSNKVTEKGKDVELRCDPISGHTALYWYRQSLGQGLEFLIYFQGNSAPDKSGLPSDRFSAERTGGSVSTLTIQRTQQEDSAVYLCASSASGSSYEQYFGPGTRLTVT.

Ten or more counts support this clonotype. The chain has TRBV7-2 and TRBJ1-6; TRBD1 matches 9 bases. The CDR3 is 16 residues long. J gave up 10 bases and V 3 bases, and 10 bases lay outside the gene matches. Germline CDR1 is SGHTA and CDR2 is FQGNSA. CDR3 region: CASSLFGTGSGSPLHF. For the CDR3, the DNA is TGTGCCAGCAGCTTGTTTGGGACAGGGTCAGGCTCACCCCTCCACTTT. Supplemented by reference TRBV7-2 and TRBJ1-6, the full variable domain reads GAGVSQSPSNKVTEKGKDVELRCDPISGHTALYWYRQSLGQGLEFLIYFQGNSAPDKSGLPSDRFSAERTGGSVSTLTIQRTQQEDSAVYLCASSLFGTGSGSPLHFGNGTRLTVT.

DNA of the CDR3: TGCAGTGCTAGAGATGCAGGACCGACAGGGAACAATGAGCAGTTCTTC. Protein product: CSARDAGPTGNNEQFF. This chain uses TRBV20-1 with TRBJ2-1; TRBD1 matches 7 bases. Trimming at V came to 0 bases and at J to 5 bases, leaving 10 bases not matched to a gene. This CDR3 region has 16 residues. Germline loops: CDR1 DFQATT, CDR2 SNEGSKA (reference sequence).

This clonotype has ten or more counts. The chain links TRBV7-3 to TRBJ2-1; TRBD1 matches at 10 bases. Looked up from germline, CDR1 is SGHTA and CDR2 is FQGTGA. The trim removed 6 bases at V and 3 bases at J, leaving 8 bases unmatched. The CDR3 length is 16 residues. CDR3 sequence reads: CASSQPGTGDYNEQFF. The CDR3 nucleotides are TGTGCCAGCAGTCAACCCGGGACAGGGGACTACAATGAGCAGTTCTTC.

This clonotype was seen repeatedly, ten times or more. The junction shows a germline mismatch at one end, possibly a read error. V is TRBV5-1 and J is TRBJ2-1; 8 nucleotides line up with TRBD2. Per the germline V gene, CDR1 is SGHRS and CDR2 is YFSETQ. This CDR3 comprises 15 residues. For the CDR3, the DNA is TGCGCCAGCAGCTTGGCGGGGGGGCCCTACGATGAGCAGTTCTTC. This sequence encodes CASSLAGGPYDEQFF.

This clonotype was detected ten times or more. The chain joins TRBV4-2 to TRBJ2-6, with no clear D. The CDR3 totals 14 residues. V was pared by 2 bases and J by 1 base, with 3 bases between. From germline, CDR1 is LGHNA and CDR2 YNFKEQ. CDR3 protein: CASSQISGANVLTF. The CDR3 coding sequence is TGTGCCAGCAGCCAAATTTCTGGGGCCAACGTCCTGACTTTC.

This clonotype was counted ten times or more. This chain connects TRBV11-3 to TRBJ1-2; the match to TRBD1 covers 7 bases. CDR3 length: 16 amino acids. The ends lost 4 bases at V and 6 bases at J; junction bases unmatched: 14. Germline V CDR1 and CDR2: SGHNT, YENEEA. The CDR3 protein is CASSSRQRGLDNGYTF. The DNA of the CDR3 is TGTGCCAGCAGCTCCCGACAAAGGGGGCTAGACAATGGCTACACCTTC.

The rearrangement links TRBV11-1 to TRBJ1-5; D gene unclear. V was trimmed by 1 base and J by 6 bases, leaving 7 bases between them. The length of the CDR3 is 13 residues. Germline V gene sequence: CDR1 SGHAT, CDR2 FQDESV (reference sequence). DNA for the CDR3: TGTGCCAGCAGCTTAGGCTTCCTTCAGCCCCAGCATTTT. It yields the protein CASSLGFLQPQHF.

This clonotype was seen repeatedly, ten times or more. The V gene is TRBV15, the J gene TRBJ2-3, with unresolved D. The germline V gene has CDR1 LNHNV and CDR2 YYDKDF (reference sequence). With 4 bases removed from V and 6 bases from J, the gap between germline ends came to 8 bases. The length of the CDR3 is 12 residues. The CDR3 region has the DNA TGTGCCACCAGCACCACGGCGGATACGCAGTATTTT. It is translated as CATSTTADTQYF.

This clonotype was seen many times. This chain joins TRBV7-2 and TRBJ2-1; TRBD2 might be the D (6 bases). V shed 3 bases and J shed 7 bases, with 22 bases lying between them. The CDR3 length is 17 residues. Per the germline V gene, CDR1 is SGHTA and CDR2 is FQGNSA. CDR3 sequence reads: CASSFERPGLGLNEQFF. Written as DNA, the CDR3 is TGTGCCAGCAGCTTCGAGAGGCCGGGACTTGGTCTAAATGAGCAGTTCTTC.

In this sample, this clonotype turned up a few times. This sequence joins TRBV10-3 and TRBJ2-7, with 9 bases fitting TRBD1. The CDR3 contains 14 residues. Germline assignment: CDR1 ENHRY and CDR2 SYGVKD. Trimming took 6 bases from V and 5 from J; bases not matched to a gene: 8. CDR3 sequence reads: CAISPRDRVHEQYF. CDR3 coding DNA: TGTGCCATCAGCCCCCGGGACAGGGTTCACGAGCAGTACTTC.

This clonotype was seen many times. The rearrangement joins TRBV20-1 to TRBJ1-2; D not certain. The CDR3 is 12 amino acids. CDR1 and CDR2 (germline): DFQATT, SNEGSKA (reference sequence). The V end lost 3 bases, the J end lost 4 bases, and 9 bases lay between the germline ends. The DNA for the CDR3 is TGCAGTGCTAGTTACCGCCGCTATGGCTACACCTTC. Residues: CSASYRRYGYTF.

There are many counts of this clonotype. CDR3 bases: TGTGCCAGCAGCTTCGGCGGGGGAGAAGGGGCCAACGTCCTGACTTTC. Its protein product is CASSFGGGEGANVLTF. The rearrangement links TRBV7-2 to TRBJ2-6, with 7 bases that match TRBD2. The J segment lost 4 bases and the V segment lost 3 bases, leaving 6 bases of the junction unmatched. This CDR3 comprises 16 residues. From germline, CDR1 is SGHTA and CDR2 FQGNSA.

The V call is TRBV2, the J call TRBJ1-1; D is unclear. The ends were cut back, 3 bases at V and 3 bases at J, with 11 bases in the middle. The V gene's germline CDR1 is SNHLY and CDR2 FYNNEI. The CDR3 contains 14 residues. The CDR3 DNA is TGTGCCAGCAGTGAGCAAGGGAGAGACACTGAAGCTTTCTTT. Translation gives CASSEQGRDTEAFF.

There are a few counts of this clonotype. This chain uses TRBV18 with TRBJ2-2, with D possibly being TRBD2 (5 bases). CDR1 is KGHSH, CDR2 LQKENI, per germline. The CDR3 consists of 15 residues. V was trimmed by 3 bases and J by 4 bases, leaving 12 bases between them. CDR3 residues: CASSPARGGTGELFF. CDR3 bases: TGTGCCAGCTCACCCGCCAGAGGAGGCACCGGGGAGCTGTTTTTT. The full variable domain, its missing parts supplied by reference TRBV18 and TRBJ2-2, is NAGVMQNPRHLVRRRGQEARLRCSPMKGHSHVYWYRQLPEEGLKFMVYLQKENIIDESGMPKERFSAEFPKEGPSILRIQQVVRGDSAAYFCASSPARGGTGELFFGEGSRLTVL.

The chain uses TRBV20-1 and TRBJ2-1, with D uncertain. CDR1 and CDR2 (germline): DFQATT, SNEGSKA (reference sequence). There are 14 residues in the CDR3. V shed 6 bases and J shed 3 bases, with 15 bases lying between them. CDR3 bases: TGCAGTGCGACCCATCCCTCTCTCTACAATGAGCAGTTCTTC. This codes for CSATHPSLYNEQFF.

DNA of the CDR3: TGTGCCAGCAGCCACAGCCGGGCCGGGGGAGATACGCAGTATTTT. It is translated as CASSHSRAGGDTQYF. This chain links TRBV7-2 with TRBJ2-3; a weak D match, TRBD2 (6 bases). Trimming removed 5 bases at V and 5 bases at J, with 17 bases between. Germline V lookup: CDR1 SGHTA, CDR2 FQGNSA. This CDR3 has 15 residues.

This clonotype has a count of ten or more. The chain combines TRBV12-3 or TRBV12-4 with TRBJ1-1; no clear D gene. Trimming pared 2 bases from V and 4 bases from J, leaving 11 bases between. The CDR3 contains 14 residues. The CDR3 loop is CASSLRQESTEAFF. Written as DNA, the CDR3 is TGTGCCAGCAGTTTACGGCAGGAGAGCACTGAAGCTTTCTTT.

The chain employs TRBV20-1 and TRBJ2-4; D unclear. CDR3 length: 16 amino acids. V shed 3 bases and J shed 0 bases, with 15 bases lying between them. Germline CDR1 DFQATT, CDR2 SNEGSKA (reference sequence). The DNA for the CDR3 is TGCAGTGCTAGTCCGTTCCCATTGGGAGCCAAAAACATTCAGTACTTC. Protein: CSASPFPLGAKNIQYF.

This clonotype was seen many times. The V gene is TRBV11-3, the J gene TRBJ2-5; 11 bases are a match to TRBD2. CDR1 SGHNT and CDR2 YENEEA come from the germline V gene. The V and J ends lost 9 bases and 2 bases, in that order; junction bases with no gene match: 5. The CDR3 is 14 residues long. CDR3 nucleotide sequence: TGTGCCAGACGGGGACTAGCGGATCAAGAGACCCAGTACTTC. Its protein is CARRGLADQETQYF.

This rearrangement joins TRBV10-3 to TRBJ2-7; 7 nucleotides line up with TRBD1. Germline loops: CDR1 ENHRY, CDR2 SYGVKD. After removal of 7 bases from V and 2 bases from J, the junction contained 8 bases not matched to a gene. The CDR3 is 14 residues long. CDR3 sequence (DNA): TGTGCCATCACCAATGCCGGGACAGCCTACGAGCAGTACTTC. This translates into CAITNAGTAYEQYF.

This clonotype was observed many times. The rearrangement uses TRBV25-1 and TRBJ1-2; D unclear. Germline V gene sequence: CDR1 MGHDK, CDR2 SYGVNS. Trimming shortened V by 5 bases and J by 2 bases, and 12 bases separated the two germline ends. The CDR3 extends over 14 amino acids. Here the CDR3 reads CASSPIGNNYGYTF. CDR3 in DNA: TGTGCCAGCAGTCCCATTGGGAACAACTATGGCTACACCTTC.